This TCR beta chain was captured by sequencing in a study of blood T cell repertoires in COVID-19. Across the study: COVID-19 samples collected from the United States, Italy and Spain covered acute and convalescent phases. The cDNA or gDNA used as material had been derived from T cells, B-cell-depleted T cells, or PBMCs.

As processed by the authors: Scientists estimated how many nucleated cells there were by amplifying reference gene primers. Method: immunoSEQ multiplex PCR; TCRdb's copy keeps in-frame clones and lacks some. The V and J calls and clone size were taken over from that table, and D and trimming were inferred from the DNA. The sample has approximately 170,000 clones, over 65% seen once. Germline-derived CDR1 and CDR2 are LGHNA and YNFKEQ. This CDR3 contains 15 residues. Trimming stripped 0 bases from V and 1 base from J, with 9 bases between. This clone was detected ten times or more. This chain connects TRBV4-2 to TRBJ1-1; D perhaps matches TRBD1 (6 bases). The TCR comes from an elderly woman with acute or convalescent COVID-19. Sequencing was performed on peripheral blood. This CDR3 is CASSQDTGRNTEAFF. CDR3 in DNA: TGTGCCAGCAGCCAAGATACAGGGAGGAACACTGAAGCTTTCTTT.